What follows are 30 T cell receptor beta chains derived from one specimen sequenced in a study of blood T cell repertoires in COVID-19. Profiling relied on immunoSEQ multiplex PCR, and the TCRdb table lists in-frame clones only, not all of them. The table includes about 120,000 clones, over 70% detected once. Material: peripheral blood. These receptors came from a man aged 65-85 years with acute or convalescent COVID-19.

This chain joins TRBV5-1 and TRBJ1-2; D is ambiguous. Germline CDR1 SGHRS, CDR2 YFSETQ. This CDR3 region has 13 residues. Trimming pared 2 bases from V and 0 bases from J, leaving 5 bases between. The CDR3 region has the DNA TGCGCCAGCAGCTTCGGAGCTAACTATGGCTACACCTTC. Protein sequence: CASSFGANYGYTF. The whole variable domain, remainder taken from reference TRBV5-1 and TRBJ1-2, is KAGVTQTPRYLIKTRGQQVTLSCSPISGHRSVSWYQQTPGQGLQFLFEYFSETQRNKGNFPGRFSGRQFSNSRSEMNVSTLELGDSALYLCASSFGANYGYTFGSGTRLTVV.

The chain is built from TRBV28 and TRBJ2-7; D not certain. The CDR3 contains 11 residues. V dropped 8 bases and J dropped 4 bases, with 9 bases sitting between them. Germline CDR1 reads MDHEN; CDR2 reads SYDVKM. CDR3 nucleotide sequence: TGTGCCAGCTACGGTTCATACGAGCAGTACTTC. Translation: CASYGSYEQYF.

The J gene is TRBJ1-1, the V gene TRBV5-1; no reliable D call. The CDR3 contains 14 residues. Looked up from germline, CDR1 is SGHRS and CDR2 is YFSETQ. Trimming left V 0 bases short and J 1 base short, with 7 bases between. The DNA for the CDR3 is TGCGCCAGCAGCTTGGCCGTGGCGAACACTGAAGCTTTCTTT. Translating gives CASSLAVANTEAFF. Supplemented by reference TRBV5-1 and TRBJ1-1, the full variable domain reads KAGVTQTPRYLIKTRGQQVTLSCSPISGHRSVSWYQQTPGQGLQFLFEYFSETQRNKGNFPGRFSGRQFSNSRSEMNVSTLELGDSALYLCASSLAVANTEAFFGQGTRLTVV.

The CDR3 spells CASSLGSGASAYF. Written as DNA, the CDR3 is TGTGCCAGCAGTTTAGGGTCCGGGGCTAGCGCGTACTTC. The rearrangement uses TRBV12-3 or TRBV12-4 and TRBJ2-7; a possible D gene is TRBD2 (6 bases). CDR3 length: 13 residues. Trimming shortened V by 1 base and J by 12 bases, and 16 bases separated the two germline ends.

The rearrangement uses TRBV24-1 and TRBJ2-1; 9 positions agree with TRBD2. The CDR3 runs to 16 residues. Germline CDR1 is KGHDR and CDR2 is SFDVKD. Unmatched junction bases numbered 5, after V lost 5 bases and J lost 1 base. This CDR3 reads CATSGVAGDSYNEQFF. In DNA form, the CDR3 reads TGTGCCACCAGTGGGGTAGCGGGGGATTCCTACAATGAGCAGTTCTTC.

The chain joins TRBV3-1 (or the pseudogene TRBV3-2) to TRBJ2-1; 7 bases are shared with TRBD2. Looked up from germline, CDR1 is LGHDT and CDR2 is YNNKEL (reference sequence). V was pared by 0 bases and J by 9 bases, with 5 bases of the junction left unmatched. The CDR3 sequence is 14 residues long. DNA of the CDR3: TGTGCCAGCAGCCAAGATCGGGGGAGGGGTGAGCAGTTCTTC. It translates to CASSQDRGRGEQFF.

This chain connects TRBV14 to TRBJ2-7; 11 positions agree with TRBD2. The V segment lost 1 base and the J segment 4 bases; nucleotides outside the gene matches: 12. CDR1 is SGHDN and CDR2 is FVKESK in the germline V gene. The CDR3 has 18 residues. This chain's CDR3 is CASSQGDLAGGALYEQYF. The CDR3, as DNA: TGTGCCAGCAGCCAAGGTGACTTAGCGGGGGGGGCCTTATACGAGCAGTACTTC.

This sequence joins TRBV24-1 and TRBJ2-1; the D is unclear. The germline gives CDR1 KGHDR, CDR2 SFDVKD. V lost 4 bases and J lost 0, with 12 bases in between. The CDR3 covers 16 residues. CDR3 DNA sequence: TGTGCCACCAGTGACAATAGCTGGAGCTCCTACAATGAGCAGTTCTTC. It specifies CATSDNSWSSYNEQFF.

CDR3 nucleotides: TGTGCCAGCAGCGGCCCGATTCGCCTTAGCGGGGGGGCCGCAGATACGCAGTATTTT. Translated: CASSGPIRLSGGAADTQYF. V gene TRBV7-2 combines with J gene TRBJ2-3, with 11 nucleotides matching TRBD2. Germline trimming cut 5 bases from V and 4 bases from J; bases unmatched to any gene: 17. The germline V gene has CDR1 SGHTA and CDR2 FQGNSA. The CDR3 spans 19 residues.

The rearrangement links TRBV11-2 to TRBJ2-3; a possible D gene is TRBD1 (6 bases). V was cut by 2 bases and J by 0 bases, with 12 bases left in between. The CDR3 is 16 residues long. Germline V lookup: CDR1 SGHAT, CDR2 FQNNGV. The CDR3 bases are TGTGCCAGCAGCTTATCTTTGGACAGAAGCACAGATACGCAGTATTTT. It translates to CASSLSLDRSTDTQYF.

The rearrangement joins TRBV5-4 to TRBJ2-7; TRBD1 aligns across 10 bases. Germline V gene lookup returns CDR1 SGHNT and CDR2 YYREEE (reference sequence). The CDR3 contains 16 residues. The ends lost 3 bases at V and 6 bases at J; junction bases unmatched: 12. Here the CDR3 reads CASSWWRGQGTGEQYF. In nucleotides, the CDR3 is TGTGCCAGCAGCTGGTGGAGGGGACAGGGGACCGGCGAGCAGTACTTC.

J is TRBJ1-1 and V is TRBV27; D not certain. V dropped 0 bases and J dropped 4 bases, with 9 bases sitting between them. The CDR3 runs 14 residues. Germline CDR1 is MNHEY and CDR2 is SMNVEV (reference sequence). This CDR3 reads CASSLSPPGTEAFF. The DNA of the CDR3 is TGTGCCAGCAGTTTATCCCCACCGGGCACTGAAGCTTTCTTT.

This clone was counted a few times. The chain joins TRBV7-2 to TRBJ2-5; 7 bases align to TRBD1. Germline lookup yields CDR1 SGHTA and CDR2 FQGNSA. Trimming took 5 bases from V and 0 from J; bases not matched to a gene: 6. The CDR3 is 15 residues long. The CDR3 DNA reads as TGTGCCAGCAGCCGCACGGGACAGTACCAAGAGACCCAGTACTTC. This sequence encodes CASSRTGQYQETQYF.

The table lists this clone with a count of one. J is TRBJ1-5 and V is TRBV2, with D maybe TRBD1 (5 bases). The CDR3 runs to 14 residues. Germline V CDR1 and CDR2: SNHLY, FYNNEI. Trimming stripped 3 bases from V and 6 bases from J, with 12 bases between. The CDR3 reads CASSEWQGPQPQHF. The CDR3 coding sequence is TGTGCCAGCAGTGAGTGGCAGGGCCCTCAGCCCCAGCATTTT.

The rearrangement joins TRBV10-3 to TRBJ1-1; D remains unclear. Germline V gene data show CDR1 as ENHRY and CDR2 as SYGVKD. This CDR3 is 15 amino acids long. Trimming removed 2 bases from V and 0 bases from J, with 10 bases in between. In DNA form, the CDR3 reads TGTGCCATCAGTGAGGCTTCGCGCCTGAACACTGAAGCTTTCTTT. Protein product: CAISEASRLNTEAFF.

This rearrangement joins TRBV18 to TRBJ1-3, with 11 bases lining up with TRBD1. V trimming: 4 bases; J trimming: 5 bases; junction bases outside the gene matches: 4. CDR3 length equals 15 residues. Germline CDR1 KGHSH, CDR2 LQKENI. The CDR3 sequence is CASSRDRGSRNTIYF. CDR3 bases: TGTGCCAGCTCACGGGACAGGGGGTCAAGAAACACCATATATTTT.

This chain links TRBV5-4 with TRBJ1-1; TRBD1 matches 7 bases. The V segment lost 0 bases and the J segment 0 bases; nucleotides outside the gene matches: 11. The CDR3 has 18 amino acids. Per germline, CDR1 SGHNT and CDR2 YYREEE (reference sequence). CDR3 nucleotide sequence: TGTGCCAGCAGCTTGGTAGGGACAGCCGTTTCCATGAACACTGAAGCTTTCTTT. It is translated as CASSLVGTAVSMNTEAFF.

This clone was seen once. The chain couples TRBV2 to TRBJ2-5, with TRBD2 identical over 13 bases. The germline V gene has CDR1 SNHLY and CDR2 FYNNEI. V gave up 4 bases and J gave up 4 bases; unmatched junction bases: 15. The CDR3 has 19 residues. The CDR3 DNA reads as TGTGCCAGCAGTGTGCCCCGACTAGCGGGGGGCAGAGTTGGAGAGACCCAGTACTTC. As protein: CASSVPRLAGGRVGETQYF.

The chain couples TRBV11-2 to TRBJ1-3; TRBD1 matches 8 bases. In germline, CDR1 is SGHAT, CDR2 FQNNGV. Trimming removed 4 bases from V and 0 bases from J; junction bases left unmatched: 5. This CDR3 is built from 16 residues. The CDR3 DNA is TGTGCCAGCAGCTCAATACAGGGGGGCTCTGGAAACACCATATATTTT. It translates to CASSSIQGGSGNTIYF.

The V and J genes are TRBV30 and TRBJ1-3; no clear D. The CDR3 is 11 amino acids. Trimming left V 4 bases short and J 2 bases short, with 3 bases between. The germline gives CDR1 GTSNPN, CDR2 SVGIG (reference sequence). CDR3 amino acids: CAWTAGNTIYF. As DNA, the CDR3 is TGTGCCTGGACAGCTGGAAACACCATATATTTT.

The CDR3 loop reads CASSLKVDSVQYF. CDR3 nucleotides: TGCGCCAGCAGCTTGAAGGTGGACAGCGTGCAGTACTTC. The chain recombines TRBV5-1 with TRBJ2-7; D is possibly TRBD1 (6 bases). The CDR3 spans 13 residues. Germline V gene data show CDR1 as SGHRS and CDR2 as YFSETQ. V was trimmed by 1 base and J by 9 bases, leaving 14 bases between them. Based on the CDR3 plus reference TRBV5-1 and TRBJ2-7, the full variable domain is KAGVTQTPRYLIKTRGQQVTLSCSPISGHRSVSWYQQTPGQGLQFLFEYFSETQRNKGNFPGRFSGRQFSNSRSEMNVSTLELGDSALYLCASSLKVDSVQYFGPGTRLTVT.

This chain connects TRBV5-1 to TRBJ2-6, with D hard to call. The germline V and J ends were trimmed by 2 bases and 0 bases, with 6 bases remaining between them. The CDR3 loop spans 15 amino acids. Germline V gives CDR1 SGHRS, CDR2 YFSETQ. The CDR3 here is CASSFAISGANVLTF. CDR3 bases: TGCGCCAGCAGCTTTGCGATCTCTGGGGCCAACGTCCTGACTTTC.

V and J are TRBV7-9 and TRBJ1-5, with D uncertain. CDR1 is SEHNR, CDR2 FQNEAQ, per germline (reference sequence). The CDR3 covers 13 residues. V was shortened by 5 bases and J by 5 bases, with 10 bases between the two germline ends. CDR3 coding DNA: TGTGCCAGCAGCCGGGAGTTCCATCAGCCCCAGCATTTT. This codes for CASSREFHQPQHF.

This clone was counted a few times. This chain uses TRBV7-2 with TRBJ2-7; 10 nucleotides line up with TRBD2. Germline CDR1 reads SGHTA; CDR2 reads FQGNSA. V trimming: 0 bases; J trimming: 2 bases; junction bases outside the gene matches: 4. This CDR3 has 16 residues. DNA of the CDR3: TGTGCCAGCAGCTTAGCGCCCCTAGCGGGAGCCTACGAGCAGTACTTC. Protein: CASSLAPLAGAYEQYF.

This clone has ten or more counts. The chain combines TRBV11-2 with TRBJ2-7; maybe TRBD2 (5 bases). The V gene's germline CDR1 is SGHAT and CDR2 FQNNGV. The CDR3 spans 11 residues. V lost 6 bases and J 4 bases, leaving 7 bases between the germline ends. CDR3 DNA: TGTGCCAGCAGTCGGGGTTACGAGCAGTACTTC. Protein: CASSRGYEQYF.

The chain uses TRBV27 and TRBJ2-3; D perhaps matches TRBD1 (6 bases). V shed 4 bases and J shed 6 bases, with 17 bases lying between them. The CDR3 has 15 residues. Germline V gives CDR1 MNHEY, CDR2 SMNVEV (reference sequence). The CDR3 is CASSYTPYTGDTQYF. The CDR3 DNA sequence: TGTGCCAGCAGTTACACCCCTTACACAGGGGATACGCAGTATTTT.

This chain connects TRBV5-1 to TRBJ2-2; 11 bases align to TRBD1. Trimming removed 2 bases from V and 0 bases from J; junction bases left unmatched: 9. The CDR3 covers 19 residues. The germline CDR1 and CDR2 sequences are SGHRS and YFSETQ. For the CDR3, the DNA is TGCGCCAGCAGCTTAAGGACAGGGGGCTTGAATTCGAACACCGGGGAGCTGTTTTTT. It specifies CASSLRTGGLNSNTGELFF.

The genes are TRBV25-1 and TRBJ2-4, with 14 bases lining up with TRBD2. V lost 4 bases to trimming and J lost 10 bases; unmatched junction nucleotides: 9. The CDR3 loop spans 16 amino acids. Germline-derived CDR1 and CDR2 are MGHDK and SYGVNS. The CDR3 sequence is CASSVGTSGGKAIQYF. The CDR3 coding sequence is TGTGCCAGCAGTGTCGGGACTAGCGGGGGCAAGGCAATTCAGTACTTC.

This clone showed up just a few times. The J gene is TRBJ2-5, the V gene TRBV5-1; 9 positions agree with TRBD1. The CDR3 runs 14 residues. CDR1 and CDR2 from the germline V gene are SGHRS and YFSETQ. Unmatched junction bases numbered 6, after V lost 4 bases and J lost 5 bases. The CDR3 is CASSQGQGLETQYF. The CDR3 nucleotides read TGCGCCAGCAGCCAGGGACAGGGTCTTGAGACCCAGTACTTC.

In this sample, this clone turned up once. The rearrangement links TRBV11-2 to TRBJ2-1, with TRBD2 identical over 7 bases. The CDR3 is 16 residues long. The ends lost 3 bases at V and 10 bases at J; junction bases unmatched: 15. Germline V lookup: CDR1 SGHAT, CDR2 FQNNGV. As DNA, the CDR3 is TGTGCCAGCAGCTTGGTTCCGAGGCGGATTAGCGGGGAGCAGTTCTTC. Its protein is CASSLVPRRISGEQFF.